This T cell receptor beta chain is from a study of blood T cell repertoires in COVID-19. The protocol was immunoSEQ multiplex PCR, while the TCRdb copy is restricted to in-frame clones and leaves out a portion. The sample shows 200,000 or so clones, about nine tenths of them seen only once. Losses at the gene ends were 0 bases for V and 2 bases for J; bases not matched to a gene: 6. The CDR3 covers 16 residues. Germline values: CDR1 LGHNA, CDR2 YNFKEQ. The chain uses TRBV4-2 and TRBJ2-7, with TRBD2 matching 8 bases. The TCR was taken from a woman in her twenties or thirties who had recovered from COVID-19. Material for sequencing was PBMCs or T cells enriched from blood (not recorded which). The CDR3 protein is CASSQELRGEAYEQYF. The CDR3 DNA reads TGTGCCAGCAGCCAAGAGTTGCGGGGGGAGGCCTACGAGCAGTACTTC.